The rows below give T cell receptor beta chains drawn from one sample of a study of T cell responses to AZD1222 COVID-19 vaccine. The protocol was immunoSEQ multiplex PCR, while the TCRdb copy is restricted to in-frame clones and leaves out a portion. The profile shows about 86,000 clones, around nine tenths of them singletons. The starting material was peripheral blood, obtained on day 0 of AZD1222 vaccination. The receptors here all came from an adult in good health. Both conserved end residues are part of each CDR3. A D gene is named only where the DNA matches it firmly. The size of a clone is reported for some rows only, either as once, few or many, or as a class for expanded clones.

.	TRBV18	TRBD2	TRBJ2-7	TGTGCCAGCTCACCACCGGGAAGCGGGAGTATTTACGAGCAGTACTTC	CASSPPGSGSIYEQYF
.	TRBV11-2	TRBD1	TRBJ2-7	TGTGCCAGCAGCTTAGATGGGACAGGGAAGGTCTACGAGCAGTACTTC	CASSLDGTGKVYEQYF
.	TRBV6-5	TRBD1	TRBJ1-5	TGTGCCAGCAGTTCTGGACAGGTTTGGGGTCAGCCCCAGCATTTT	CASSSGQVWGQPQHF
few	TRBV12-3/TRBV12-4	.	TRBJ2-7	TGTGCCAGCAGTTCAATAGGGGGCGAGCAGTACTTC	CASSSIGGEQYF
.	TRBV6-1	.	TRBJ2-2	TGTGCCAGCAGTGAAGCTGCCGCCGGGGAGCTGTTTTTT	CASSEAAAGELFF
.	TRBV10-1	.	TRBJ1-1	TGCGCCACAGCAGGGAACATGAACACTGAAGCTTTCTTT	CATAGNMNTEAFF
.	TRBV19	TRBD1	TRBJ1-1	TGTGCCAGTAGTATTGTGGGCGGGACAGGGGCTGAAGCTTTCTTT	CASSIVGGTGAEAFF
once	TRBV6-5	.	TRBJ1-4	TGTGCCAGCAGTTACGAGGGGGGCCTGTCTAATGAAAAACTGTTTTTT	CASSYEGGLSNEKLFF
.	TRBV27	TRBD2	TRBJ2-1	TGTGCCAGCACCCTGGGACTAGCGGGAGGTAATGAGCAGTTCTTC	CASTLGLAGGNEQFF
once	TRBV6-2/TRBV6-3	.	TRBJ1-1	TGTGCCAGCAGTCCCAGGGGAATCACTGAAGCTTTCTTT	CASSPRGITEAFF
.	TRBV6-2/TRBV6-3	.	TRBJ1-1	TGTGCCAGCAGTTACGGAATGCTGAACACTGAAGCTTTCTTT	CASSYGMLNTEAFF
once	TRBV5-4	TRBD1	TRBJ2-3	TGTGCCAGCAGCTTAAAATGGACAGGGGTCACAGATACGCAGTATTTT	CASSLKWTGVTDTQYF
.	TRBV18	TRBD2	TRBJ2-1	TGTGCCAGCTCTTCTCTAGCGGAAAGCTCCTACAATGAGCAGTTCTTC	CASSSLAESSYNEQFF
few	TRBV5-6	.	TRBJ1-3	TGTGCCAGCAGCTTGAAGGGACGTCGCACTGGAAACACCATATATTTT	CASSLKGRRTGNTIYF
.	TRBV6-4	TRBD1	TRBJ2-2	TGTGCCAGCAGAACACAGGGGGCAATAACCGGGGAGCTGTTTTTT	CASRTQGAITGELFF
once	TRBV3-1/TRBV3-2	TRBD2	TRBJ2-7	TGTGCCAGCAGCCATAGCGGGAGTGTCATGGAGCAGTACTTC	CASSHSGSVMEQYF
once	TRBV25-1	TRBD1	TRBJ2-5	TGTGCCAGCAGTGAGTTCGGACAGGGGTTAGCAGAGACCCAGTACTTC	CASSEFGQGLAETQYF
once	TRBV2	.	TRBJ2-1	TGTGCCAGCAGGACCGCGGTCGGAGAGCAGTTCTTC	CASRTAVGEQFF
.	TRBV7-8	TRBD1	TRBJ1-2	TGTGCCAGCAGCTTAGTGCCGGCGACAGGGGGCGGTGGCTACACCTTC	CASSLVPATGGGGYTF
.	TRBV3-1/TRBV3-2	.	TRBJ1-1	TGTGCCAGCAGCCAAGGGGGGATACGTAGCGCTGAAGCTTTCTTT	CASSQGGIRSAEAFF
.	TRBV28	TRBD1	TRBJ2-7	TGTGCCAGCAGTTTTAGGGGGCGAGAGCAGTACTTC	CASSFRGREQYF
.	TRBV28	.	TRBJ2-7	TGTGCCAGCAGTCCCCCCGGGTACGAGCAGTACTTC	CASSPPGYEQYF
.	TRBV3-1/TRBV3-2	.	TRBJ1-1	TGTGCCAGCAGCCGGGGGGGTCCTCCATCGAACACTGAAGCTTTCTTT	CASSRGGPPSNTEAFF
.	TRBV19	.	TRBJ1-4	TGTGCCAGTAGTATCCGCCGGGGCACTAATGAAAAACTGTTTTTT	CASSIRRGTNEKLFF
.	TRBV5-1	.	TRBJ2-7	TGCGCCAGCAGCTCCCGGGACACCCCTCTCAAGCAGTACTTC	CASSSRDTPLKQYF
.	TRBV5-1	.	TRBJ2-1	TGCGCCAGCAGCTTTTTGGTACAGTACAATGAGCAGTTCTTC	CASSFLVQYNEQFF